The next 3 T cell receptor beta chains were all read from a single sample in a study of cytomegalovirus exposure and HLA in healthy donors (dated by TCRdb to 2016 to 2017). Library preparation used the immunoSEQ multiplex PCR assay. The multiplex PCR relied on a mix of 60 forward primers for TCR Vbeta segments and 13 reverse primers for TCR Jbeta segments. TCRdb stores this immuneACCESS table with in-frame sequences only. Part of the clones is absent; in the studies checked, under half of the shortfall reflects unresolved V genes, and no reason is known for the rest. The sample table shows fewer than 150,000 clones, and more than 65% are seen once. The ten largest clones capture approximately 1.6% of the sample. Sequencing was done on a sample of PBMCs. All receptors derive from a woman aged 25-40 years in good health and CMV-seronegative.

This chain links TRBV7-8 with TRBJ1-2, with D perhaps TRBD1 (5 bases). V shed 4 bases and J shed 4 bases, with 13 bases lying between them. The germline V gene has CDR1 SGHVS and CDR2 FQNEAQ. The CDR3 spans 14 residues. The CDR3 region is CASSSQQAPYGYTF. The CDR3 DNA sequence: TGTGCCAGCAGCTCTCAACAGGCCCCCTATGGCTACACCTTC.

This sequence joins TRBV7-9 and TRBJ2-5, with 8 bases lining up with TRBD2. V gave up 10 bases and J gave up 5 bases; unmatched junction bases: 9. This CDR3 is built from 13 residues. The germline CDR1 and CDR2 sequences are SEHNR and FQNEAQ (reference sequence). CDR3 loop: CATAGGGFETQYF. In DNA form, the CDR3 reads TGTGCCACCGCCGGGGGGGGCTTCGAGACCCAGTACTTC.

J is TRBJ2-7 and V is TRBV28; D may be TRBD1 (7 bases). V lost 6 bases, J lost 5 bases, and 17 bases lay in between. Germline CDR1 MDHEN, CDR2 SYDVKM. The CDR3 runs 14 residues. In nucleotides, the CDR3 is TGTGCCAGCAGCGGCCCAGGGGGGCTGAACGAGCAGTACGTC. Translated: CASSGPGGLNEQYV.